Presented here are 8 T cell receptor beta chains from one specimen sequenced in a study of blood T cell repertoires in COVID-19. Libraries were prepared by immunoSEQ multiplex PCR; TCRdb keeps only in-frame clonotypes and omits some of them. The sample includes over 250,000 clones, 80% to 90% seen only once; the top ten take approximately 5.3%. Specimen: PBMCs or T cells enriched from blood (not recorded which). These TCRs come from a woman aged 25 to 45 who had recovered from COVID-19.

Here the CDR3 DNA reads TGTGCCAGCAGCTTAGAGGGCAGGGGTTTTGGAAACACCATATATTTT. As protein: CASSLEGRGFGNTIYF. The chain links TRBV7-2 to TRBJ1-3; tentatively, D is TRBD1 (6 bases). The V gene's germline CDR1 is SGHTA and CDR2 FQGNSA. This CDR3 has 16 amino acids. Trimming took off 1 base at V and 3 bases at J, with 13 bases between the two ends. The full variable domain, rest sourced from reference TRBV7-2 and TRBJ1-3, is GAGVSQSPSNKVTEKGKDVELRCDPISGHTALYWYRQSLGQGLEFLIYFQGNSAPDKSGLPSDRFSAERTGGSVSTLTIQRTQQEDSAVYLCASSLEGRGFGNTIYFGEGSWLTVV.

The V and J genes are TRBV27 and TRBJ1-1; D remains unclear. Germline CDR1 MNHEY, CDR2 SMNVEV (reference sequence). The CDR3 extends over 14 amino acids. V shed 3 bases and J shed 3 bases, with 11 bases lying between them. CDR3 protein: CASSFGRDYTEAFF. CDR3 DNA: TGTGCCAGCAGTTTCGGGAGGGATTACACTGAAGCTTTCTTT.

This clone was found once. The J gene is TRBJ1-6, the V gene TRBV30; the D gene is possibly TRBD1 (5 bases). V was pared by 3 bases and J by 10 bases, with 13 bases between. Germline V gene sequence: CDR1 GTSNPN, CDR2 SVGIG (reference sequence). The CDR3 has 13 amino acids. The DNA of the CDR3 is TGTGCCTGGAGGGGGCAGCAACCCTCACCCCTCCACTTT. Translated: CAWRGQQPSPLHF.

This rearrangement joins TRBV6-5 to TRBJ1-1, with D unclear. Trimming shortened V by 2 bases and J by 4 bases, and 8 bases separated the two germline ends. This CDR3 is 13 amino acids long. From germline, CDR1 is MNHEY and CDR2 SVGAGI. CDR3 loop: CASSYPSGTEAFF. CDR3 nucleotide sequence: TGTGCCAGCAGTTACCCCTCCGGCACTGAAGCTTTCTTT.

The J gene is TRBJ2-7, the V gene TRBV12-3 or TRBV12-4; D gene ambiguous. Trimming removed 8 bases at V and 2 bases at J, with 4 bases between. The CDR3 sequence is 10 residues long. The chain's CDR3 is CASSTYEQYF. In DNA form, the CDR3 reads TGTGCCAGCTCCACCTACGAGCAGTACTTC.

This clone was found once. The V and J genes are TRBV6-5 and TRBJ2-5; TRBD2 aligns across 14 bases. Germline CDR1 reads MNHEY; CDR2 reads SVGAGI. V trimming: 10 bases; J trimming: 5 bases; junction bases outside the gene matches: 6. This CDR3 has 14 amino acids. The DNA of the CDR3 is TGTGCCAACCGACTAGCGGGGGGGCCGGAGACCCAGTACTTC. Encoded protein: CANRLAGGPETQYF.

The chain has TRBV2 and TRBJ2-5, with D perhaps TRBD2 (6 bases). With 4 bases removed from V and 2 bases from J, the gap between germline ends came to 11 bases. Germline lookup yields CDR1 SNHLY and CDR2 FYNNEI. The length of the CDR3 is 14 residues. The CDR3, as DNA: TGTGCCAGCAGTGGGCTAGCGATTCAAGAGACCCAGTACTTC. Translating it yields CASSGLAIQETQYF.

The chain carries TRBV4-3 and TRBJ1-2, with 8 bases identical to TRBD1. Germline V CDR1 and CDR2: LGHNA, YSLEER. V shed 0 bases, J shed 4 bases, and the junction held 7 bases outside the gene matches. The length of the CDR3 is 16 residues. The CDR3 protein is CASSQDQGTGFYGYTF. As DNA, the CDR3 is TGCGCCAGCAGCCAAGATCAAGGGACAGGATTCTATGGCTACACCTTC.